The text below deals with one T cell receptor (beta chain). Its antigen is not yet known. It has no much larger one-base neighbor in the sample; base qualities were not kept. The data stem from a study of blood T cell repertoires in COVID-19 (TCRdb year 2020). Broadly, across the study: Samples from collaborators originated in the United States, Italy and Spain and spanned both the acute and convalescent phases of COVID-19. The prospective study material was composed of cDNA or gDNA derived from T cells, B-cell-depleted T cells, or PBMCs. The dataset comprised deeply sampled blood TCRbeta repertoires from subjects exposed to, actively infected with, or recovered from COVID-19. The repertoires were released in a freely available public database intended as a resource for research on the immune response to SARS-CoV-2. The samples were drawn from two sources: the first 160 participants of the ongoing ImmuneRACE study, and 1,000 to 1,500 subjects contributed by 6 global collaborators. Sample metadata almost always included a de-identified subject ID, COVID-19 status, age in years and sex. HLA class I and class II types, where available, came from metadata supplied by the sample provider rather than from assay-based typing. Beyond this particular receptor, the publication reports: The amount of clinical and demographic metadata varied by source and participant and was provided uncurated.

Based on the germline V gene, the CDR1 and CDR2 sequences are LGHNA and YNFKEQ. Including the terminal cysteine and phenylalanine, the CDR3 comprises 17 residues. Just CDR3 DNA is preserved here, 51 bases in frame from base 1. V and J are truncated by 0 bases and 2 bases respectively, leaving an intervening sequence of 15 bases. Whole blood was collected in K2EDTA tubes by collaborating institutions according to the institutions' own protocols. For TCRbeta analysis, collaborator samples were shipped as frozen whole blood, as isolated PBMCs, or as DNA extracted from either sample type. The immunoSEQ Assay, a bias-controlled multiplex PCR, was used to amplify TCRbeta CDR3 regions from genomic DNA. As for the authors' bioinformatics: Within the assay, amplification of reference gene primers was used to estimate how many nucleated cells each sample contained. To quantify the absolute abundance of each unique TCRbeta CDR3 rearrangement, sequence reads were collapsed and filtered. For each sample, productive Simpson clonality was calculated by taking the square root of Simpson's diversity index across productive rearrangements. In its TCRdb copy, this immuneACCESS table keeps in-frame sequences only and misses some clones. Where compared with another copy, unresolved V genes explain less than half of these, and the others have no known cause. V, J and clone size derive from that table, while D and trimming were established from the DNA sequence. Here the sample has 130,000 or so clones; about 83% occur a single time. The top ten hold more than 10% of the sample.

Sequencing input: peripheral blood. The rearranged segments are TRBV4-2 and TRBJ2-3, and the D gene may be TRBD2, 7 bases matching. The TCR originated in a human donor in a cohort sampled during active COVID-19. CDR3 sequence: CASSQELGGLDTDTQYF. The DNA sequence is TGTGCCAGCAGCCAAGAGTTGGGGGGGCTAGACACAGATACGCAGTATTTT.